The 29 T cell receptor beta chains given below trace back to one sample, sequenced in a study of glioma-infiltrating T cells. TCR alpha and beta CDR3 regions were amplified from RNA using iRepertoire nested multiplex PCR. TCRdb re-derived calls from the multiplex PCR reads in MiXCR, one entry per CDR3 protein. The data contain approximately 110,000 distinct CDR3 sequences, 20% to 25% of them singletons. The sample comprised glioma tissue, nonneoplastic brain tissue, or PBMCs (not recorded which). These receptors all come from a human donor with low-grade glioma or glioblastoma, undergoing nonglioma brain surgery, or in good health (not recorded which).

The CDR3 DNA reads as TGTGCCATTAGTATCTCGGGACAGTCCTACGAGCAGTACTTC. Its translation: CAISISGQSYEQYF. The J gene is TRBJ2-7, the V gene TRBV27, with 7 bases fitting TRBD1. V lost 10 bases, J lost 1 base, and 10 bases stayed unmatched. CDR3 length equals 14 residues. CDR1 and CDR2 (germline): MNHEY, SMNVEV (reference sequence).

This clonotype was picked up many times. V is TRBV28 and J is TRBJ2-3; no clear D. The V and J ends lost 6 bases and 1 base respectively, with 20 bases between them. The length of the CDR3 is 17 residues. From germline, CDR1 is MDHEN and CDR2 SYDVKM. CDR3 in DNA: TGTGCCAGCAGCCGAAAATTGTTCATCAAGGGCACAGATACGCAGTATTTT. This codes for CASSRKLFIKGTDTQYF.

This clonotype was counted many times. The CDR3 nucleotides are TGCGCCAGCAGCCGCGGACAGGACTACACAGATACGCAGTATTTT. Translating gives CASSRGQDYTDTQYF. V and J are TRBV5-1 and TRBJ2-3; D is possibly TRBD1 (7 bases). V shed 4 bases and J shed 2 bases, with 14 bases lying between them. This CDR3 spans 15 amino acids. Looked up from germline, CDR1 is SGHRS and CDR2 is YFSETQ.

As to this clonotype: This may stem from a read error, because a much larger clone lies one nucleotide away. The chain uses TRBV7-2 and TRBJ2-7, with D uncertain. CDR1 is SGHTA, CDR2 FQGNSA, per germline. The CDR3 has 12 residues. V lost 5 bases and J 10 bases, leaving 15 bases between the germline ends. The CDR3 loop reads CASSPVVGQQYF. The CDR3 DNA follows: TGTGCCAGCAGCCCGGTGGTCGGGCAACAGTACTTC.

This clonotype showed up just a few times. The chain employs TRBV10-3 and TRBJ2-7, with 10 nucleotides matching TRBD2. The CDR3 has 15 residues. CDR1 ENHRY and CDR2 SYGVKD come from the germline V gene. V shed 5 bases and J 4 bases; nucleotides not matched to a gene: 8. The CDR3 sequence: CAISRAGTSDYEQYF. The CDR3 DNA is TGTGCCATCAGTCGAGCCGGGACTAGCGATTACGAGCAGTACTTC.

This clonotype has at least ten counts. The chain combines TRBV7-9 with TRBJ2-3; D not certain. The CDR3 sequence is 16 residues long. Germline V gene data show CDR1 as SEHNR and CDR2 as FQNEAQ (reference sequence). V gave up 1 base and J gave up 4 bases, with 15 bases separating them. The CDR3 protein is CASSLDVVPGADTQYF. The CDR3 DNA reads TGTGCCAGCAGCTTAGATGTGGTTCCCGGCGCAGATACGCAGTATTTT.

This clonotype was counted a few times. The J gene is TRBJ2-2, the V gene TRBV15; D could derive from TRBD1 or TRBD2 (5 bases each). The germline V gene has CDR1 LNHNV and CDR2 YYDKDF (reference sequence). The CDR3 loop spans 15 amino acids. Trimming shortened V by 1 base and J by 5 bases, and 11 bases separated the two germline ends. This CDR3 reads CATSRGSGRTGELFF. CDR3 sequence (DNA): TGTGCCACCAGCAGAGGTTCGGGACGGACCGGGGAGCTGTTTTTT.

Note on this clonotype: A read error may produce the germline difference seen at one junction end. CDR3 DNA: TGTAGTGCCAAAAGTAGCGGGGTCTCCTACGAGCAGTGCTTC. It encodes CSAKSSGVSYEQCF. J is TRBJ2-7 and V is TRBV20-1; 8 nucleotides align to TRBD2. The CDR3 consists of 14 residues. Germline CDR1 and CDR2: DFQATT and SNEGSKA (reference sequence).

This clonotype was recorded at least ten times. This chain joins TRBV28 and TRBJ1-1, with TRBD1 as a possible D gene (6 bases). With 2 bases removed from V and 1 base from J, the gap between germline ends came to 29 bases. Germline V gene data show CDR1 as MDHEN and CDR2 as SYDVKM. The CDR3 totals 21 residues. This CDR3 reads CASSLKWRLSQETGRNTEAFF. CDR3 nucleotides: TGTGCCAGCAGTTTAAAATGGAGACTAAGTCAGGAGACAGGTCGGAACACTGAAGCTTTCTTT.

Concerning this clonotype itself: A much larger clone sits a single nucleotide away, making a read error possible. This rearrangement joins TRBV28 to TRBJ2-1, with TRBD2 matching 7 bases. The J call may be faulty, since TRBJ2-7 better matches the DNA end. CDR1 is MDHEN and CDR2 is SYDVKM in the germline V gene. The CDR3 sequence is 16 residues long. CDR3 protein: CASSLFASGVYNEQYF. The CDR3 DNA follows: TGTGCCAGCAGTTTATTCGCTAGCGGCGTCTACAATGAGCAGTACTTC.

Of note for this clonotype: Just one base apart from a much larger clone, this may be a read error. The V and J genes are TRBV7-9 and TRBJ2-7; TRBD2 matches 8 bases. The CDR3 has 15 amino acids. Germline V gene data show CDR1 as SEHNR and CDR2 as FQNEAQ (reference sequence). Trimming removed 8 bases from V and 2 bases from J; junction bases left unmatched: 11. CDR3 sequence: CASGDRIAGPYEQYF. DNA of the CDR3: TGTGCCAGCGGAGACCGGATAGCGGGGCCCTACGAGCAGTACTTC.

This clonotype was detected once. It may be a read error: a sequence one base away is much more abundant. The rearrangement joins TRBV7-9 to TRBJ2-7; 12 bases agree with TRBD1. Per germline, CDR1 SEHNR and CDR2 FQNEAQ (reference sequence). Trimming removed 6 bases from V and 9 bases from J; junction bases left unmatched: 15. The CDR3 has 16 residues. The CDR3: CASRPPGDRGRLGQYF. CDR3 coding DNA: TGTGCCAGCAGACCACCCGGGGACAGGGGGCGTTTAGGGCAGTACTTC.

A note on this clonotype: A much more abundant neighbour one base away suggests this may be a read error. The chain carries TRBV4-1 and TRBJ2-5; TRBD2 agrees at 7 bases. Germline-derived CDR1 and CDR2 are MGHRA and YSYEKL. This CDR3 is 14 amino acids long. V shed 2 bases, J shed 6 bases, and the junction held 6 bases outside the gene matches. The CDR3 loop is CASSQKGAGKTQYF. The CDR3 nucleotides are TGCGCCAGCAGCCAAAAGGGAGCGGGGAAGACCCAGTACTTC.

Many counts were recorded for this clonotype. The rearrangement uses TRBV7-9 and TRBJ2-3, with 9 bases that match TRBD2. Trimming took 4 bases from V and 4 from J; bases not matched to a gene: 6. Germline loops: CDR1 SEHNR, CDR2 FQNEAQ (reference sequence). The CDR3 sequence is 15 residues long. CDR3 in amino acids: CASSWLAGVSDTQYF. The CDR3 nucleotides read TGTGCCAGCAGCTGGTTAGCGGGAGTATCAGATACGCAGTATTTT.

This clonotype was counted ten times or more. V gene TRBV7-6 combines with J gene TRBJ1-3; a weak D match, TRBD1 (6 bases). Trimming took off 0 bases at V and 8 bases at J, with 11 bases between the two ends. The length of the CDR3 is 14 residues. The germline gives CDR1 SGHVS, CDR2 FNYEAQ. DNA of the CDR3: TGTGCCAGCAGCTTAGCGGCAGGGGTGGACACCATATATTTT. Amino acids: CASSLAAGVDTIYF.

This clonotype is a singleton in its sample. This chain connects TRBV6-5 to TRBJ2-7; 9 positions agree with TRBD2. CDR3 length: 14 amino acids. V gave up 6 bases and J gave up 12 bases; unmatched junction bases: 15. Looked up from germline, CDR1 is MNHEY and CDR2 is SVGAGI. DNA for the CDR3: TGTGCCAGCAGCGGCCTAGCGGGGTCCTACGCGCCGTACTTC. Encoded protein: CASSGLAGSYAPYF.

This clonotype occurred many times. The chain couples TRBV29-1 to TRBJ2-1, with TRBD2 as a possible D gene (5 bases). Germline CDR1 reads SQVTM; CDR2 reads ANQGSEA. Between the trimmed V and J ends, which lost 4 bases and 3 bases, there was a span of 13 bases. There are 14 residues in the CDR3. The CDR3 nucleotides read TGCAGCGTTGTAGGCACACTAGACTACAATGAGCAGTTCTTC. Amino acids: CSVVGTLDYNEQFF.

This clonotype was seen repeatedly, ten times or more. This rearrangement joins TRBV27 to TRBJ2-4, with 7 bases identical to TRBD2. CDR3 length: 15 residues. CDR1 MNHEY and CDR2 SMNVEV come from the germline V gene (reference sequence). V was pared by 2 bases and J by 5 bases, with 6 bases of the junction left unmatched. The CDR3 sequence: CASSLQRGSENIQYF. For the CDR3, the DNA is TGTGCCAGCAGTTTACAGCGGGGCAGCGAAAACATTCAGTACTTC.

This clonotype was observed at least ten times. The rearrangement joins TRBV6-1 to TRBJ2-7, with D hard to call. The V end lost 5 bases, the J end lost 2 bases, and 16 bases lay between the germline ends. CDR3 length: 15 amino acids. Germline values: CDR1 MNHNS, CDR2 SASEGT. CDR3: CASSSPPKATYEQYF. CDR3 in DNA: TGTGCCAGCAGTTCCCCTCCGAAAGCCACCTACGAGCAGTACTTC.

This chain connects TRBV5-4 to TRBJ2-3; 9 positions agree with TRBD1. The germline CDR1 and CDR2 sequences are SGHNT and YYREEE (reference sequence). V lost 1 base, J lost 5 bases, and 11 bases stayed unmatched. The CDR3 consists of 17 residues. CDR3 DNA sequence: TGTGCCAGCAGCTTGCCTGGTGGGACAGGGTTGAAAGATACGCAGTATTTT. It is translated as CASSLPGGTGLKDTQYF.

In its sample, this clonotype was seen many times. The chain links TRBV11-1 to TRBJ2-3; D possibly matches TRBD1 or TRBD2 (5 bases each). V shed 5 bases and J shed 6 bases, with 12 bases lying between them. The CDR3 totals 13 residues. From germline, CDR1 is SGHAT and CDR2 FQDESV (reference sequence). The CDR3 here is CASSHGTIDTQYF. The CDR3 DNA is TGTGCCAGCAGCCACGGGACCATCGATACGCAGTATTTT.

Only a few counts were recorded for this clonotype. Given a much more abundant clone one base away, this may be a read error. V gene TRBV6-1 combines with J gene TRBJ2-2; D not certain. V lost 5 bases, J lost 4 bases, and 14 bases lay in between. The CDR3 covers 15 residues. CDR1 is MNHNS, CDR2 SASEGT, per germline. In DNA form, the CDR3 reads TGTGCCAGCAGTCCGGGTCATTCGAGCACCGGGGAGCTGTTTTTT. It is translated as CASSPGHSSTGELFF.

This clonotype was recorded many times. V gene TRBV6-1 combines with J gene TRBJ1-1; weak D call: TRBD1 (6 bases). Per germline, CDR1 MNHNS and CDR2 SASEGT. This CDR3 contains 13 residues. Trimming shortened V by 6 bases and J by 3 bases, and 11 bases separated the two germline ends. CDR3 nucleotide sequence: TGTGCCAGCAGACTACAGGGAGACACTGAAGCTTTCTTT. This codes for CASRLQGDTEAFF.

This clonotype came up many times. The chain has TRBV6-2 or TRBV6-3 and TRBJ2-1; D is undetermined. The germline V and J ends were trimmed by 0 bases and 2 bases, with 8 bases remaining between them. The CDR3 totals 15 residues. Germline V CDR1 and CDR2: MNHEY, SVGEGT. The DNA for the CDR3 is TGTGCCAGCAGTTACTCGGTAAACCCCTACAATGAGCAGTTCTTC. Translating it yields CASSYSVNPYNEQFF.

The V and J genes are TRBV5-4 and TRBJ2-7; no reliable D call. This CDR3 has 14 residues. CDR1 is SGHNT, CDR2 YYREEE, per germline (reference sequence). The V end lost 4 bases, the J end lost 2 bases, and 13 bases lay between the germline ends. CDR3 sequence (DNA): TGTGCCAGCAGCGTCGCGCTGTCCCCCTACGAGCAGTACTTC. Residues: CASSVALSPYEQYF.

The chain joins TRBV29-1 to TRBJ2-1; maybe TRBD2 (6 bases). Trimming removed 3 bases at V and 1 base at J, with 16 bases between. Germline V gene sequence: CDR1 SQVTM, CDR2 ANQGSEA. The CDR3 is 16 residues long. CDR3 nucleotide sequence: TGCAGCGTTGAGGGCTTCGGGGACTCATCCTACAATGAGCAGTTCTTC. Its protein is CSVEGFGDSSYNEQFF.

This clonotype was counted ten times or more. This chain connects TRBV10-3 to TRBJ2-5; 7 nucleotides agree with TRBD1. V trimming: 7 bases; J trimming: 1 base; junction bases outside the gene matches: 3. The CDR3 totals 13 residues. From germline, CDR1 is ENHRY and CDR2 SYGVKD. The CDR3 region has the DNA TGTGCCATCACCCGGGACAGCCAAGAGACCCAGTACTTC. Translating gives CAITRDSQETQYF.

This clonotype came up many times. This chain links TRBV6-1 with TRBJ2-6, with a weak D call TRBD1 (5 bases). The V gene's germline CDR1 is MNHNS and CDR2 SASEGT. Deletions cut 8 bases from V and 1 base from J, with 18 bases between. The CDR3 is made up of 17 amino acids. The CDR3 sequence is CASRRDRSTSGANVLTF. The CDR3 DNA sequence: TGTGCCAGCCGCCGAGACAGATCTACTTCTGGGGCCAACGTCCTGACTTTC.

Of note for this clonotype: A much larger clone sits a single nucleotide away, making a read error possible. The gene calls are TRBV7-2 and TRBJ2-5, with TRBD2 matching over 7 bases. Germline CDR1 reads SGHTA; CDR2 reads FQGNSA. This CDR3 has 15 amino acids. V gave up 5 bases and J gave up 9 bases; unmatched junction bases: 15. In DNA, the CDR3 is TGTGCCAGCAGCCCCGTCTACATACGGGGGGAGGCCCAGTACTTC. It specifies CASSPVYIRGEAQYF.